This passage covers 32 T cell receptor beta chains from one sample sequenced in a study of vaccination and CD4 T cells after COVID-19. The Oncomine TCR Beta short-read assay was applied to DNA of cultured CD4+ T cells. TCRdb re-called the PCR reads through MiXCR, storing one row per CDR3 protein. Among 18,000 or so distinct CDR3 sequences listed, about 45% were seen once. The time point: late sampling 161 to 241 days after vaccination in a few convalescent patients. Treatment denoted: roughly 10-day PBMC culture with coronavirus spike peptide pools or control peptides (ViraFEST assay). No antigen is known for these receptors. The specimen was CD4+ T cells from blood, cultured in vitro, collected about 7 months after SARS-CoV-2 vaccination. Source of these receptors: a human donor who had recovered from COVID-19.

Sample share makes this clonotype medium-sized. The chain links TRBV20-1 to TRBJ2-3; D not certain. Trimming pared 5 bases from V and 5 bases from J, leaving 17 bases between. CDR1 and CDR2 from the germline V gene are DFQATT and SNEGSKA (reference sequence). CDR3 length: 14 amino acids. The CDR3 reads CSAFLGIDRDTQYF. CDR3 coding DNA: TGCAGTGCTTTTCTGGGGATAGATCGAGATACGCAGTATTTT.

The chain joins TRBV9 to TRBJ2-1; 7 bases align to TRBD2. The CDR3 length is 13 residues. Germline CDR1 is SGDLS and CDR2 is YYNGEE. Germline trimming cut 2 bases from V and 10 bases from J; bases unmatched to any gene: 6. CDR3 in DNA: TGTGCCAGCAGCGTCGGGGGGACTACCGAGCAGTTCTTC. Residues: CASSVGGTTEQFF. The whole variable domain, remainder taken from reference TRBV9 and TRBJ2-1, is DSGVTQTPKHLITATGQRVTLRCSPRSGDLSVYWYQQSLDQGLQFLIQYYNGEERAKGNILERFSAQQFPDLHSELNLSSLELGDSALYFCASSVGGTTEQFFGPGTRLTVL.

The V and J genes are TRBV20-1 and TRBJ1-2; D gene unclear. The CDR3 extends over 12 amino acids. The V gene lost 6 bases and the J gene lost 6 bases, with 14 bases spanning the gap. CDR1 and CDR2 from the germline V gene are DFQATT and SNEGSKA (reference sequence). The CDR3 DNA reads TGCAGTGCCATATCAGGTGGCGATGGCTACACCTTC. The encoded protein is CSAISGGDGYTF.

This clonotype has a handful of counts. J is TRBJ2-3 and V is TRBV10-3; D gene uncertain. CDR1 is ENHRY and CDR2 is SYGVKD in the germline V gene. V was shortened by 3 bases and J by 2 bases, with 12 bases between the two germline ends. This CDR3 has 15 amino acids. The CDR3 region is CAISEVVGPTDTQYF. CDR3 coding DNA: TGTGCCATCAGTGAAGTTGTTGGGCCCACAGATACGCAGTATTTT.

This clonotype has just a few counts. The chain couples TRBV6-5 to TRBJ2-1, with 13 bases aligning to TRBD2. The CDR3 consists of 15 residues. The V and J ends lost 2 bases and 8 bases, in that order; junction bases with no gene match: 3. Germline V lookup: CDR1 MNHEY, CDR2 SVGAGI. The CDR3 bases are TGTGCCAGCAGTTACACTAGCGGGAGGGCGTATGAGCAGTTCTTC. This codes for CASSYTSGRAYEQFF.

The V and J genes are TRBV20-1 and TRBJ2-1; perhaps D is TRBD1 or TRBD2 (5 bases each). Per the germline V gene, CDR1 is DFQATT and CDR2 is SNEGSKA (reference sequence). Between the trimmed V and J ends, which lost 5 bases and 5 bases, there was a span of 10 bases. The CDR3 is 12 residues long. This CDR3 is CSAAGDHNEQFF. DNA for the CDR3: TGCAGTGCTGCCGGGGACCACAATGAGCAGTTCTTC.

The V gene is TRBV6-1, the J gene TRBJ1-2; possible D gene TRBD1, 5 bases. The germline V gene has CDR1 MNHNS and CDR2 SASEGT. This CDR3 has 12 amino acids. V was clipped by 7 bases and J by 7 bases, with 13 bases between them. As DNA, the CDR3 is TGTGCCAGCAACAACGGGGGTTCTGGCTACACCTTC. Protein: CASNNGGSGYTF.

The table lists this clonotype with a few counts. The rearrangement uses TRBV7-2 and TRBJ2-2; D is ambiguous. The germline V gene has CDR1 SGHTA and CDR2 FQGNSA. V dropped 2 bases and J dropped 5 bases, with 3 bases sitting between them. There are 12 residues in the CDR3. The CDR3 DNA sequence: TGTGCCAGCAGCTTAAGGACCGGGGAGCTGTTTTTT. It is translated as CASSLRTGELFF.

The rearrangement uses TRBV6-1 and TRBJ1-6; possibly TRBD1 for D (6 bases). The CDR3 is made up of 17 amino acids. The V and J ends lost 4 bases and 9 bases respectively, with 22 bases between them. Germline CDR1 and CDR2: MNHNS and SASEGT. The CDR3: CASSGKDRIVGISPLHF. The CDR3 nucleotides read TGTGCCAGCAGTGGAAAAGACAGGATCGTGGGGATTTCACCCCTCCACTTT.

The J gene is TRBJ2-2, the V gene TRBV27; TRBD1 aligns across 9 bases. V lost 3 bases and J lost 4; bases outside the gene matches: 6. The CDR3 contains 16 residues. The germline gives CDR1 MNHEY, CDR2 SMNVEV (reference sequence). CDR3 nucleotides: TGTGCCAGCAGTTTGTGGCCGGACAGGGGCACCGGGGAGCTGTTTTTT. It codes for CASSLWPDRGTGELFF.

This clonotype was seen only a few times. The chain combines TRBV24-1 with TRBJ2-3, with 7 bases identical to TRBD2. This CDR3 is built from 15 residues. The V gene end was trimmed by 2 bases and the J gene end by 4 bases; junction bases not matched to a gene: 5. Germline V lookup: CDR1 KGHDR, CDR2 SFDVKD. CDR3 region: CATSDWGGEPDTQYF. CDR3 DNA sequence: TGTGCCACCAGTGATTGGGGAGGGGAGCCAGATACGCAGTATTTT.

This chain connects TRBV20-1 to TRBJ1-2, with D perhaps TRBD1 (5 bases). Trimming took off 6 bases at V and 3 bases at J, with 11 bases between the two ends. The CDR3 is made up of 12 amino acids. Germline V gives CDR1 DFQATT, CDR2 SNEGSKA (reference sequence). CDR3 nucleotide sequence: TGCAGTGCCGGGGACCGAGACTATGGCTACACCTTC. As protein: CSAGDRDYGYTF.

DNA for the CDR3: TGTGCCAGCAGTTTTATGCATTCTAACTCCAGGGGAGATACGCAGTATTTT. The encoded protein is CASSFMHSNSRGDTQYF. The chain links TRBV27 to TRBJ2-3, with D perhaps TRBD1 (6 bases). CDR1 and CDR2 (germline): MNHEY, SMNVEV (reference sequence). The length of the CDR3 is 17 residues. V was shortened by 3 bases and J by 5 bases, with 21 bases between the two germline ends.

V and J are TRBV6-1 and TRBJ2-3; the match to TRBD1 covers 9 bases. The CDR3 extends over 13 amino acids. Trimming removed 5 bases from V and 6 bases from J; junction bases left unmatched: 3. The germline gives CDR1 MNHNS, CDR2 SASEGT. DNA of the CDR3: TGTGCCAGCAGTACAGACAGGGGGGATACGCAGTATTTT. Protein sequence: CASSTDRGDTQYF.

The chain joins TRBV12-3 or TRBV12-4 to TRBJ2-5; TRBD1 matches at 7 bases. This CDR3 has 13 amino acids. Unmatched junction bases numbered 5, after V lost 6 bases and J lost 4 bases. The CDR3 DNA reads TGTGCCAGCAGCACCGACAGGGTAGAGACCCAGTACTTC. This translates into CASSTDRVETQYF.

CDR3 coding DNA: TGTGCCAGCAGCTTAGTAGCGGGGGGAGGGGATACGCAGTATTTT. Translation gives CASSLVAGGGDTQYF. The V and J genes are TRBV7-2 and TRBJ2-3; 10 bases line up with TRBD2. The CDR3 is 15 amino acids. The V and J ends lost 1 base and 6 bases, in that order; junction bases with no gene match: 4. The germline gives CDR1 SGHTA, CDR2 FQGNSA.

This clonotype was recorded a few times. This sequence joins TRBV7-2 and TRBJ2-3, with 16 bases lining up with TRBD2. Trimming cost V 5 bases and J 9 bases; bases outside gene matches: 5. Germline CDR1 reads SGHTA; CDR2 reads FQGNSA. The length of the CDR3 is 15 residues. CDR3 residues: CASSQGLAGGQTQYF. CDR3 DNA: TGTGCCAGCAGCCAGGGACTAGCGGGAGGGCAGACGCAGTATTTT. Full variable domain (remainder filled in from reference TRBV7-2 and TRBJ2-3): GAGVSQSPSNKVTEKGKDVELRCDPISGHTALYWYRQSLGQGLEFLIYFQGNSAPDKSGLPSDRFSAERTGGSVSTLTIQRTQQEDSAVYLCASSQGLAGGQTQYFGPGTRLTVL.

The genes are TRBV6-4 and TRBJ2-7; 11 positions match TRBD2. Germline V gene sequence: CDR1 MRHNA, CDR2 SNTAGT. The CDR3 runs to 16 residues. J was trimmed by 2 bases and V by 7 bases; bases with no gene match: 10. The CDR3: CASTILTSGGAYEQYF. The CDR3 DNA reads as TGTGCCAGCACCATCCTTACTAGCGGGGGAGCCTACGAGCAGTACTTC.

This clonotype was counted between two and nine times. This chain connects TRBV27 to TRBJ2-5, with TRBD1 as a possible D gene (5 bases). The length of the CDR3 is 14 residues. V was pared by 5 bases and J by 5 bases, with 15 bases between. Germline loops: CDR1 MNHEY, CDR2 SMNVEV (reference sequence). This CDR3 reads CASSQRSGPETQYF. CDR3 bases: TGTGCCAGCAGTCAACGCTCAGGGCCGGAGACCCAGTACTTC.

The chain carries TRBV19 and TRBJ1-1, with D possibly being TRBD1 (5 bases). The V and J ends lost 4 bases and 0 bases respectively, with 6 bases between them. Germline V lookup: CDR1 LNHDA, CDR2 SQIVND (reference sequence). The CDR3 covers 13 residues. This CDR3 is CASSKTVNTEAFF. The CDR3 coding sequence is TGTGCCAGTAGTAAGACAGTGAACACTGAAGCTTTCTTT. The whole variable domain, filled in from reference TRBV19 and TRBJ1-1, reads DGGITQSPKYLFRKEGQNVTLSCEQNLNHDAMYWYRQDPGQGLRLIYYSQIVNDFQKGDIAEGYSVSREKKESFPLTVTSAQKNPTAFYLCASSKTVNTEAFFGQGTRLTVV.

This clonotype appeared a few times. The V and J genes are TRBV7-2 and TRBJ2-7, with TRBD1 as a possible D gene (6 bases). The V gene lost 5 bases and the J gene lost 2 bases, with 22 bases spanning the gap. CDR3 length: 17 residues. The V gene's germline CDR1 is SGHTA and CDR2 FQGNSA. CDR3 in amino acids: CASSLQGPVVGTYEQYF. As DNA, the CDR3 is TGTGCCAGCAGCCTACAGGGACCGGTGGTGGGCACCTACGAGCAGTACTTC.

Judged by abundance, this clonotype is medium-sized. The V and J genes are TRBV6-1 and TRBJ1-6; possible D gene TRBD1, 6 bases. V dropped 3 bases and J dropped 1 base, with 10 bases sitting between them. This CDR3 spans 16 amino acids. CDR1 and CDR2 (germline): MNHNS, SASEGT. CDR3 coding DNA: TGTGCCAGCAGTGATATCCAGGGGTCCTATAATTCACCCCTCCACTTT. As protein: CASSDIQGSYNSPLHF.

The gene calls are TRBV6-1 and TRBJ1-1; tentatively, D is TRBD1 (5 bases). The CDR3 contains 15 residues. The V and J ends lost 1 base and 3 bases respectively, with 12 bases between them. Per the germline V gene, CDR1 is MNHNS and CDR2 is SASEGT. The CDR3 loop reads CASSEDGGEYTEAFF. DNA for the CDR3: TGTGCCAGCAGTGAAGACGGGGGTGAGTACACTGAAGCTTTCTTT.

This chain connects TRBV20-1 to TRBJ2-5, with 12 bases aligning to TRBD2. This CDR3 is 15 amino acids long. Trimming cost V 3 bases and J 5 bases; bases outside gene matches: 7. Germline assignment: CDR1 DFQATT and CDR2 SNEGSKA (reference sequence). The CDR3 sequence is CSARSLAGGLETQYF. DNA of the CDR3: TGCAGTGCTAGGAGCCTAGCGGGGGGGCTGGAGACCCAGTACTTC.

V is TRBV2 and J is TRBJ1-2; 10 bases map to TRBD1. The CDR3 has 14 amino acids. Trimming cost V 2 bases and J 6 bases; bases outside gene matches: 3. CDR1 is SNHLY, CDR2 FYNNEI, per germline. The CDR3, as DNA: TGTGCCAGCAGTGAATCGGGACAGGGGCATGGCTACACCTTC. It yields the protein CASSESGQGHGYTF.

The V gene is TRBV6-1, the J gene TRBJ2-3; 7 bases agree with TRBD1. CDR3 length: 14 residues. V dropped 5 bases and J dropped 5; count of bases not matched to a gene: 7. Per germline, CDR1 MNHNS and CDR2 SASEGT. Written as DNA, the CDR3 is TGTGCCAGCAGTCTGAGGGGGCCCGGAGATACGCAGTATTTT. This codes for CASSLRGPGDTQYF.

This clonotype was seen a handful of times. This chain joins TRBV19 and TRBJ1-5; 7 bases are a match to TRBD1. J lost 6 bases, V lost 4 bases, and 9 bases had no gene match. The CDR3 covers 15 residues. Germline-derived CDR1 and CDR2 are LNHDA and SQIVND (reference sequence). The CDR3 sequence is CASSSEGARFQPQHF. The CDR3 coding sequence is TGTGCCAGTAGTAGTGAGGGGGCGAGATTTCAGCCCCAGCATTTT.

This clonotype was observed once. The chain carries TRBV7-6 and TRBJ2-7; 11 bases are shared with TRBD2. This CDR3 is 14 amino acids long. The V segment lost 3 bases and the J segment 4 bases; nucleotides outside the gene matches: 2. Germline V lookup: CDR1 SGHVS, CDR2 FNYEAQ. The CDR3 nucleotides read TGTGCCAGCAGCTTCATAGCGGGAGGGTACGAGCAGTACTTC. Its protein product is CASSFIAGGYEQYF.

This clonotype occurred a few times. CDR3 sequence (DNA): TGTGCCAGCAGTTATACCGGGTCCTGGGAGACCCAGTACTTC. Residues: CASSYTGSWETQYF. The V gene is TRBV6-5, the J gene TRBJ2-5; no firm D call. Trimming took 3 bases from V and 5 from J, leaving 13 bases between them. This CDR3 region has 14 residues. Germline-derived CDR1 and CDR2 are MNHEY and SVGAGI.

V is TRBV5-1 and J is TRBJ2-5; 7 bases line up with TRBD2. V lost 0 bases and J lost 0; bases outside the gene matches: 5. CDR1 is SGHRS, CDR2 YFSETQ, per germline. CDR3 length equals 16 residues. CDR3 DNA: TGCGCCAGCAGCTTGGCCGGGGGGACCTACCAAGAGACCCAGTACTTC. Translated: CASSLAGGTYQETQYF.

The chain employs TRBV6-4 and TRBJ1-2; no firm D call. Germline V gene data show CDR1 as MRHNA and CDR2 as SNTAGT. This CDR3 has 17 amino acids. V lost 3 bases and J 4 bases, leaving 21 bases between the germline ends. In nucleotides, the CDR3 is TGTGCCAGCAGTGAATTGTCCCCCGGCCACCTTGGCTATGGCTACACCTTC. Amino acids: CASSELSPGHLGYGYTF.

This clonotype was found a few times. This chain connects TRBV20-1 to TRBJ1-2, with 7 nucleotides matching TRBD1. J gave up 8 bases and V 6 bases, and 15 bases lay outside the gene matches. Germline loops: CDR1 DFQATT, CDR2 SNEGSKA (reference sequence). CDR3 size: 14 residues. CDR3 bases: TGCAGTGCACGACCCCGGGACAGCCTGGGCGGCTACACCTTC. It translates to CSARPRDSLGGYTF.